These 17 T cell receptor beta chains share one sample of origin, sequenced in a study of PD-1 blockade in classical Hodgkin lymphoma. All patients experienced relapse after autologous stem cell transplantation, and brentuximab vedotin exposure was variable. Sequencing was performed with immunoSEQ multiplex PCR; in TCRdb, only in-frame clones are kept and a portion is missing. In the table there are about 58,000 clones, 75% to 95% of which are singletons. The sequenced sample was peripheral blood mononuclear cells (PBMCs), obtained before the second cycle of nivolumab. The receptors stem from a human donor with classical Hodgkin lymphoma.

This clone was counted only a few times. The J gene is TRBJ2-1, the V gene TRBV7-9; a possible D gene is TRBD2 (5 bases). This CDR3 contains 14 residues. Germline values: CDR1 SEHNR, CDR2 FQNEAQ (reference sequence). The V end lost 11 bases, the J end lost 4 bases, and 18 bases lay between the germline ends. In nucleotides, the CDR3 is TGTGCCCCGGGGTCCCTAACCCCATACAATGAGCAGTTCTTC. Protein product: CAPGSLTPYNEQFF. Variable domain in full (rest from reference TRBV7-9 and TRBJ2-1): DTGVSQNPRHKITKRGQNVTFRCDPISEHNRLYWYRQTLGQGPEFLTYFQNEAQLEKSRLLSDRFSAERPKGSFSTLEIQRTEQGDSAMYLCAPGSLTPYNEQFFGPGTRLTVL.

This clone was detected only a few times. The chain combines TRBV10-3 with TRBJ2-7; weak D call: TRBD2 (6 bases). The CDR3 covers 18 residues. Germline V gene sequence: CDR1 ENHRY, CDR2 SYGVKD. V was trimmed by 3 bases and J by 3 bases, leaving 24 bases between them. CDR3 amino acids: CAISEGGAGPIKDYEQYF. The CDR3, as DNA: TGTGCCATCAGTGAAGGAGGGGCCGGGCCCATAAAGGACTACGAGCAGTACTTC.

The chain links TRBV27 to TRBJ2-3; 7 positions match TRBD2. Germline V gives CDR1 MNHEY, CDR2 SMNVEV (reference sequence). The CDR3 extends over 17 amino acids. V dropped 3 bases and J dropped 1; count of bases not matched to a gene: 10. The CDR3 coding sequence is TGTGCCAGCAGTTTTTCTCAGACTAGCCCACGCACAGATACGCAGTATTTT. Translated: CASSFSQTSPRTDTQYF.

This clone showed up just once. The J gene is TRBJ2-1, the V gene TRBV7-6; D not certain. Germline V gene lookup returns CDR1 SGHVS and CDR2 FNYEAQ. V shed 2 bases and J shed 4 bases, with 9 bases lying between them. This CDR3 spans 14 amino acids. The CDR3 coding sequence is TGTGCCAGCAGCTTAAACGGATATTACAATGAGCAGTTCTTC. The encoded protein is CASSLNGYYNEQFF. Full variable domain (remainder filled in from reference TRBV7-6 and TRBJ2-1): GAGVSQSPRYKVTKRGQDVALRCDPISGHVSLYWYRQALGQGPEFLTYFNYEAQQDKSGLPNDRFSAERPEGSISTLTIQRTEQRDSAMYRCASSLNGYYNEQFFGPGTRLTVL.

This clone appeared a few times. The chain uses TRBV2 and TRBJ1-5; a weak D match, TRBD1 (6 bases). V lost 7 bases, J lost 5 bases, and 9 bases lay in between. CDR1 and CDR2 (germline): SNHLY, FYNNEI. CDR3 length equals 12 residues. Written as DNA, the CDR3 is TGTGCCAGCAAAGGGGGATATCAGCCCCAGCATTTT. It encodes CASKGGYQPQHF.

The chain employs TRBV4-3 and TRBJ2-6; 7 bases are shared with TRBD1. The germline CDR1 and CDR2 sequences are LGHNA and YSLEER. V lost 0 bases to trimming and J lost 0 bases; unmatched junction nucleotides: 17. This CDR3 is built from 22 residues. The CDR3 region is CASSQDPGFGDRVDSGANVLTF. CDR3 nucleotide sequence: TGCGCCAGCAGCCAAGATCCCGGCTTTGGCGACAGGGTAGACTCTGGGGCCAACGTCCTGACTTTC.

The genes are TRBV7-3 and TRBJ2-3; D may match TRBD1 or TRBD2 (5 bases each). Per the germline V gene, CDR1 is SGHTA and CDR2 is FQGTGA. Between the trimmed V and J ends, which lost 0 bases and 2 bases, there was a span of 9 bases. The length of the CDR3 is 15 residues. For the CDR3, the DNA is TGTGCCAGCAGCTTAACCGGGGCATACACAGATACGCAGTATTTT. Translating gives CASSLTGAYTDTQYF.

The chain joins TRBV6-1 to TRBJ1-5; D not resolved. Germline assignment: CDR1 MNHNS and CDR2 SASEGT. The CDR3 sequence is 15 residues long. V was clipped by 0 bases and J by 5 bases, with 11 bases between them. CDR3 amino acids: CASSEAAASDQPQHF. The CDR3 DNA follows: TGTGCCAGCAGTGAAGCGGCAGCATCCGATCAGCCCCAGCATTTT.

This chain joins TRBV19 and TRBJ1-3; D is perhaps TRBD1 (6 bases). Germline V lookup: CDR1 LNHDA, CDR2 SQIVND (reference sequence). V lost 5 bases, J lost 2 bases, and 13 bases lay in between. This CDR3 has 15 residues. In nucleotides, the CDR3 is TGTGCCAGTAGTGCCCTACAGGGAACTGGAAACACCATATATTTT. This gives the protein CASSALQGTGNTIYF.

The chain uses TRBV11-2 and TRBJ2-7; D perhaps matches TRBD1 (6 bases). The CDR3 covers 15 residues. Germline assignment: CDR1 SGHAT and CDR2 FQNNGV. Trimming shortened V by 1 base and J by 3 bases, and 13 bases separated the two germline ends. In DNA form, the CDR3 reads TGTGCCAGCAGCTTAGTTCCGACAGGCTTCTACGAGCAGTACTTC. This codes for CASSLVPTGFYEQYF.

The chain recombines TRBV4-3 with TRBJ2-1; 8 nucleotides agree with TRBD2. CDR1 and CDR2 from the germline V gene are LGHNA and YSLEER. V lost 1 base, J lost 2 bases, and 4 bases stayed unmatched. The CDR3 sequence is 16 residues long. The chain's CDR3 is CASSQGAGGTYNEQFF. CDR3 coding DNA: TGCGCCAGCAGCCAAGGCGCGGGAGGTACCTACAATGAGCAGTTCTTC.

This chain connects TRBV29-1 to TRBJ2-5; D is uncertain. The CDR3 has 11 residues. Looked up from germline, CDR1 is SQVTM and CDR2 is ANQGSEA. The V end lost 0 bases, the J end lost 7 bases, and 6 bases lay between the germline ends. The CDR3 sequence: CSVEDLGTQYF. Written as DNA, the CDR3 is TGCAGCGTTGAAGATCTGGGGACCCAGTACTTC.

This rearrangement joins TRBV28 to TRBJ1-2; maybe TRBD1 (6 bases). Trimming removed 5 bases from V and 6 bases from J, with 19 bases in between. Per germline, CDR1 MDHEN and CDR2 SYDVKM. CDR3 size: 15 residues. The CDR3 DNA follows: TGTGCCAGCAGTCCGTGGAGGAGGGGGGCCGATGGCTACACCTTC. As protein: CASSPWRRGADGYTF.

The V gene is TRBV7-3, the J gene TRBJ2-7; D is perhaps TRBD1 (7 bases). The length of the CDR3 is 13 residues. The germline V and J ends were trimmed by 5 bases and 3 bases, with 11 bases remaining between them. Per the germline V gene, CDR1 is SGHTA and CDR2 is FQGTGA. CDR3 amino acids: CASSPGGLYEQYF. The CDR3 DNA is TGTGCCAGCAGCCCAGGGGGGCTCTACGAGCAGTACTTC.

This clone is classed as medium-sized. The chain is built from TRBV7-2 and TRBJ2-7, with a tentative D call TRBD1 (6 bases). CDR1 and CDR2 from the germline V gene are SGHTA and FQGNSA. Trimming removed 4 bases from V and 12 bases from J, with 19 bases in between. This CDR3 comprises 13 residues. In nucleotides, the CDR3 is TGTGCCAGCAGCTCCGGGACAACGGCCGGGCGGTACTTC. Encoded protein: CASSSGTTAGRYF.

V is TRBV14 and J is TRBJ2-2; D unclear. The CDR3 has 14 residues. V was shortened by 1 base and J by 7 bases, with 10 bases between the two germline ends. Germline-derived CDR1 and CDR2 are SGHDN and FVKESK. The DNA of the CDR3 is TGTGCCAGCAGCCAAGGGGCTTATGGCGGGGAGCTGTTTTTT. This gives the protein CASSQGAYGGELFF. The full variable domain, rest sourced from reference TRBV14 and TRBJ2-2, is EAGVTQFPSHSVIEKGQTVTLRCDPISGHDNLYWYRRVMGKEIKFLLHFVKESKQDESGMPNNRFLAERTGGTYSTLKVQPAELEDSGVYFCASSQGAYGGELFFGEGSRLTVL.

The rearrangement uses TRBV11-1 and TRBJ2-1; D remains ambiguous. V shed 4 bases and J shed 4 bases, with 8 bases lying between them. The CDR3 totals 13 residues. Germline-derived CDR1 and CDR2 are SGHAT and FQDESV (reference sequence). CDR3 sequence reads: CASSSRRYNEQFF. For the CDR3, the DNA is TGTGCCAGCAGCTCGCGGCGGTACAATGAGCAGTTCTTC.